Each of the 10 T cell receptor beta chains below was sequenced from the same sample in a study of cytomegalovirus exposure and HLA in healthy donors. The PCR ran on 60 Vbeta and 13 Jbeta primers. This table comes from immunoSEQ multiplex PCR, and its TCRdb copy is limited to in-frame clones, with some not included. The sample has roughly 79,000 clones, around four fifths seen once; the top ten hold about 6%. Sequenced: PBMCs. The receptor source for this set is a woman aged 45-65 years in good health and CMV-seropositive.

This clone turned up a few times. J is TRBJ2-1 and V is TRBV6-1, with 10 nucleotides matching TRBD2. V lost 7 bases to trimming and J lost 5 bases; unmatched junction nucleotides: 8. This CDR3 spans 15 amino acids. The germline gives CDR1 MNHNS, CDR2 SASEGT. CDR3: CASTAWTSGNNEQFF. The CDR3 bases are TGTGCCAGCACTGCTTGGACTAGCGGTAACAATGAGCAGTTCTTC.

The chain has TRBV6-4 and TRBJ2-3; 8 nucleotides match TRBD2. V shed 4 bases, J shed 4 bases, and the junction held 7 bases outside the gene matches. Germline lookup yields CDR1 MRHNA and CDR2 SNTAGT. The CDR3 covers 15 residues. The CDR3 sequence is CASSVEAGEPDTQYF. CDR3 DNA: TGTGCCAGCAGTGTTGAAGCGGGAGAACCAGATACGCAGTATTTT.

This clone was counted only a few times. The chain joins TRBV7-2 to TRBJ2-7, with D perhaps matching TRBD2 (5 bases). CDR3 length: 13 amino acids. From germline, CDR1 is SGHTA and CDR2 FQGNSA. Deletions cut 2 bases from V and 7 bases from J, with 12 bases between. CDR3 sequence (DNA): TGTGCCAGCAGCTTATCTGGTCCGGGGGAGCAGTACTTC. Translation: CASSLSGPGEQYF.

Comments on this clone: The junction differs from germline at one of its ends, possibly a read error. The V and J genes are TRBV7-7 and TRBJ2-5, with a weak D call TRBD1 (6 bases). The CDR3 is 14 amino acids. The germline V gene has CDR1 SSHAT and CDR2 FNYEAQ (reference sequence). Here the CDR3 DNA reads TGTGCTAGCAGCCAGACAGGACACCAAGAGACCCAGTACTTC. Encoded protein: CASSQTGHQETQYF.

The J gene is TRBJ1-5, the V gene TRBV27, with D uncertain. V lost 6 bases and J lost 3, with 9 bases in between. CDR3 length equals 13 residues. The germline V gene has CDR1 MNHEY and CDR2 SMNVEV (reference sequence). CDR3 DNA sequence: TGTGCCAGCAGGTCATACTTCAATCAGCCCCAGCATTTT. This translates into CASRSYFNQPQHF.

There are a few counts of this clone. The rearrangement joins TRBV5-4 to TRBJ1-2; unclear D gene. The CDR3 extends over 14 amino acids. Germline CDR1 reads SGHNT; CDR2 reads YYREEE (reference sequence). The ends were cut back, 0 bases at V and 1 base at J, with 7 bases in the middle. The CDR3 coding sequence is TGTGCCAGCAGCTTGGCGACTTATAACTATGGCTACACCTTC. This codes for CASSLATYNYGYTF.

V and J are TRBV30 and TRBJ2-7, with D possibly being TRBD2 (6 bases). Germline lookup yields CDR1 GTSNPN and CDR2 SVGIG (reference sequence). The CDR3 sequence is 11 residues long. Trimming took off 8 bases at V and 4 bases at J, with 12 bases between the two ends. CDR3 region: CASRREYEQYF. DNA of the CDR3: TGTGCCAGCAGGAGGGAGTACGAGCAGTACTTC.

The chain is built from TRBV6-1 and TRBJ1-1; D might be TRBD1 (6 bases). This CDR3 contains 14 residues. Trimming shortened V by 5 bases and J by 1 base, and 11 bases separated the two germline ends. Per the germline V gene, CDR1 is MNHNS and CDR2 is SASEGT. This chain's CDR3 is CASSWGGRNTEAFF. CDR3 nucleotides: TGTGCCAGCAGTTGGGGGGGCCGGAACACTGAAGCTTTCTTT.

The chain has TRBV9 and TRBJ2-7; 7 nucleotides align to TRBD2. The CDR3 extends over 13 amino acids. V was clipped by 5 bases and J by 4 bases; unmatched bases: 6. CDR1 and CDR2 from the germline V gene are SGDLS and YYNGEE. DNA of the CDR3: TGTGCCAGCAGTCCAGAGGGAGGGTACGAGCAGTACTTC. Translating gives CASSPEGGYEQYF.

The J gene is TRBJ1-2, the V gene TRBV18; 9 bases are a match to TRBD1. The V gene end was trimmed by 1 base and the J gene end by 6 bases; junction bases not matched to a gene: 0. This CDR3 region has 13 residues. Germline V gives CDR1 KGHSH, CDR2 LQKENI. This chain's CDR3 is CASSPRTGDGYTF. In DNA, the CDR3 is TGTGCCAGCTCACCACGGACAGGGGATGGCTACACCTTC.